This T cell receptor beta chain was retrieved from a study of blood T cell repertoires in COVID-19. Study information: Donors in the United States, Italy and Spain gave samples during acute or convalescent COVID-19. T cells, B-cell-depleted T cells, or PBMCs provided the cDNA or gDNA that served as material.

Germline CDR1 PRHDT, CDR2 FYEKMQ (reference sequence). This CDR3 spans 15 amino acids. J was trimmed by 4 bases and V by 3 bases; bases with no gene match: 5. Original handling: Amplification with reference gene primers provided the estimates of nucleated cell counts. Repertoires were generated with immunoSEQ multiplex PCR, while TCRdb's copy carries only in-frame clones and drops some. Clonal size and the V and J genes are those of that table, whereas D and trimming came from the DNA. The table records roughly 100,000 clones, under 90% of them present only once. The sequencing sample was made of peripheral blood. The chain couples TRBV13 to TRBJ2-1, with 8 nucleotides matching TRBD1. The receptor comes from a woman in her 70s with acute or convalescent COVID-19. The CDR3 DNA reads TGTGCCAGCAGCTTGGACAGGGACCTATACAATGAGCAGTTCTTC. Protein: CASSLDRDLYNEQFF. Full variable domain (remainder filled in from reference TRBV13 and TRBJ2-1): AAGVIQSPRHLIKEKRETATLKCYPIPRHDTVYWYQQGPGQDPQFLISFYEKMQSDKGSIPDRFSAQQFSDYHSELNMSSLELGDSALYFCASSLDRDLYNEQFFGPGTRLTVL.